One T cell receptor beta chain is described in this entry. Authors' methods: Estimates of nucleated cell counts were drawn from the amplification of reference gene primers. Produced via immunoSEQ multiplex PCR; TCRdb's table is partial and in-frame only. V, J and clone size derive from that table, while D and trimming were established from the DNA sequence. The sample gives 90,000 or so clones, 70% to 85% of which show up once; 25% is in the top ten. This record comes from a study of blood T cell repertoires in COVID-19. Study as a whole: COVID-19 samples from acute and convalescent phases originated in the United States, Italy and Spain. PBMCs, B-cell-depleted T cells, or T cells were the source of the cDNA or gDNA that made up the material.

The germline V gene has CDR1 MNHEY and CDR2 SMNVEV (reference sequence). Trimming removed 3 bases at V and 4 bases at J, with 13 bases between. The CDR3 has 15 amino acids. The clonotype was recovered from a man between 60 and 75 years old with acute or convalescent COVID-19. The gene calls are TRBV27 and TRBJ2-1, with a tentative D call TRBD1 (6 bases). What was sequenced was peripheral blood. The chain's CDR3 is CASSLSGTPYNEQFF. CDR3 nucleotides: TGTGCCAGCAGTTTGTCCGGGACACCATACAATGAGCAGTTCTTC.